This passage covers 29 T cell receptor beta chains from one sample sequenced in a study of response to subunit inactivated influenza vaccine. TCRdb reprocessed the RT-PCR reads with MiXCR, giving one entry per CDR3 protein. The table lists 500,000 to 550,000 distinct CDR3 sequences, 7.5% to 8.5% of them singletons. The sequencing used PBMCs from blood, collected less than 30 months after vaccination. The receptors here all came from a man aged 50 to 69 who received an inactivated influenza vaccine.

J is TRBJ1-2 and V is TRBV20-1, with 8 bases matching TRBD1. The germline V gene encodes CDR1 DFQATT and CDR2 SNEGSKA (reference sequence). This CDR3 is 15 amino acids long. Trimming cost V 0 bases and J 5 bases; bases outside gene matches: 8. As DNA, the CDR3 is TGCAGTGCTAGAGATTACCCAGGGGGCAGTTATGGCTACACCTTC. It yields the protein CSARDYPGGSYGYTF.

The V and J genes are TRBV5-4 and TRBJ2-1; D is perhaps TRBD1 (6 bases). This CDR3 has 13 amino acids. V gave up 4 bases and J gave up 7 bases, with 12 bases separating them. Germline-derived CDR1 and CDR2 are SGHNT and YYREEE (reference sequence). As DNA, the CDR3 is TGTGCCAGCAGCCTCCCACAGGGAAATGAGCAGTTCTTC. It translates to CASSLPQGNEQFF.

The rearrangement joins TRBV7-8 to TRBJ1-2; 8 bases map to TRBD1. The CDR3 has 13 residues. Germline V gene data show CDR1 as SGHVS and CDR2 as FQNEAQ. V lost 5 bases, J lost 7 bases, and 6 bases stayed unmatched. The CDR3 DNA reads as TGTGCCAGCAGCCCGGACAGGGACGGTGGCTACACCTTC. It yields the protein CASSPDRDGGYTF.

The chain has TRBV14 and TRBJ2-4, with 15 bases that match TRBD2. The CDR3 is 19 residues long. The germline gives CDR1 SGHDN, CDR2 FVKESK. V lost 5 bases, J lost 0 bases, and 8 bases stayed unmatched. The CDR3 DNA sequence: TGTGCCAGCAGCACAACCGGGACTAGCGGGGGGATAGCCAAAAACATTCAGTACTTC. As protein: CASSTTGTSGGIAKNIQYF.

This chain joins TRBV5-1 and TRBJ2-1, with 8 bases identical to TRBD2. Germline lookup yields CDR1 SGHRS and CDR2 YFSETQ. Trimming cost V 0 bases and J 6 bases; bases outside gene matches: 8. The CDR3 loop spans 16 amino acids. In DNA, the CDR3 is TGCGCCAGCAGCTTGGCTTTAGCGGGGATAGGCAATGAGCAGTTCTTC. As protein: CASSLALAGIGNEQFF.

V gene TRBV11-2 combines with J gene TRBJ2-1; D ambiguous. Germline V CDR1 and CDR2: SGHAT, FQNNGV. V lost 5 bases and J 0 bases, leaving 11 bases between the germline ends. This CDR3 comprises 15 residues. The CDR3 coding sequence is TGTGCCAGCAGCGGGTACCATAGCTCCTACAATGAGCAGTTCTTC. Amino acids: CASSGYHSSYNEQFF.

This clonotype occurred many times. The V gene is TRBV12-3 or TRBV12-4, the J gene TRBJ1-1, with D uncertain. The CDR3 is 11 residues long. Trimming left V 1 base short and J 5 bases short, with 2 bases between. The CDR3 here is CASSLGTEAFF. CDR3 sequence (DNA): TGTGCCAGCAGTTTAGGGACTGAAGCTTTCTTT.

In this sample, this clonotype turned up a few times. The V call is TRBV4-2, the J call TRBJ2-7; 7 nucleotides match TRBD2. V shed 5 bases and J 2 bases; nucleotides not matched to a gene: 24. The germline gives CDR1 LGHNA, CDR2 YNFKEQ. The CDR3 runs 20 residues. The CDR3 DNA reads as TGTGCCAGCAGCAAAAAACCGGGACGGACATACGGGACTAAACCCTACGAGCAGTACTTC. Its protein product is CASSKKPGRTYGTKPYEQYF.

This clonotype was found many times. V and J are TRBV2 and TRBJ2-5; no definite D call. The germline V gene encodes CDR1 SNHLY and CDR2 FYNNEI. This CDR3 has 10 amino acids. V was shortened by 4 bases and J by 6 bases, with 3 bases between the two germline ends. The CDR3 DNA is TGTGCCAGCAGTGCGCAGACCCAGTACTTC. This sequence encodes CASSAQTQYF.

This clonotype was observed many times. This rearrangement joins TRBV20-1 to TRBJ2-1, with 10 bases aligning to TRBD2. Germline assignment: CDR1 DFQATT and CDR2 SNEGSKA (reference sequence). The CDR3 is 13 residues long. Losses at the gene ends were 6 bases for V and 6 bases for J; bases not matched to a gene: 5. The CDR3 DNA is TGCAGTGCCCAGACTAGCGGGCCCAATGAGCAGTTCTTC. Translating gives CSAQTSGPNEQFF.

This clonotype was seen a few times. CDR3 sequence: CASSAVPGSKETQYF. CDR3 nucleotide sequence: TGCGCCAGCAGCGCGGTCCCGGGATCCAAAGAGACCCAGTACTTC. The chain links TRBV5-1 to TRBJ2-5; tentatively, D is TRBD2 (5 bases). Per germline, CDR1 SGHRS and CDR2 YFSETQ. V was clipped by 4 bases and J by 3 bases, with 16 bases between them. CDR3 length: 15 residues.

The V and J genes are TRBV7-2 and TRBJ2-3, with 7 bases lining up with TRBD1. This CDR3 region has 14 residues. Looked up from germline, CDR1 is SGHTA and CDR2 is FQGNSA. V gave up 1 base and J gave up 6 bases; unmatched junction bases: 4. The CDR3 region has the DNA TGTGCCAGCAGCTTAGGGACAGGTTGGGATACGCAGTATTTT. It codes for CASSLGTGWDTQYF.

This clonotype has more than one count but fewer than ten. V and J are TRBV3-1 and TRBJ1-4; no definite D call. The germline V gene encodes CDR1 LGHDT and CDR2 YNNKEL (reference sequence). CDR3 length: 15 residues. Trimming removed 5 bases from V and 8 bases from J, with 18 bases in between. CDR3 in DNA: TGTGCCAGCAGCACCGGCGGGGTACGGGAAGAAAAACTGTTTTTT. Its translation: CASSTGGVREEKLFF.

This clonotype showed up many times. This chain joins TRBV7-2 and TRBJ2-5; D gene uncertain. The CDR3 consists of 11 residues. Looked up from germline, CDR1 is SGHTA and CDR2 is FQGNSA. The ends were cut back, 2 bases at V and 6 bases at J, with 4 bases in the middle. The chain's CDR3 is CASSLSQTQYF. CDR3 bases: TGTGCCAGCAGCTTATCGCAGACCCAGTACTTC.

This clonotype was recorded at least ten times. The chain couples TRBV4-3 to TRBJ1-6; D uncertain. The CDR3 totals 16 residues. Between the trimmed V and J ends, which lost 4 bases and 0 bases, there was a span of 10 bases. From germline, CDR1 is LGHNA and CDR2 YSLEER. The CDR3 sequence is CASSPQQFSYNSPLHF. Written as DNA, the CDR3 is TGCGCCAGCAGCCCACAACAATTCTCCTATAATTCACCCCTCCACTTT.

This clonotype was counted ten times or more. The V gene is TRBV12-3 or TRBV12-4, the J gene TRBJ2-6; a weak D match, TRBD1 (7 bases). V lost 4 bases to trimming and J lost 2 bases, with 12 bases between them. This CDR3 has 16 residues. The chain's CDR3 is CASSSGGSTGANVLTF. The CDR3 DNA is TGTGCCAGCAGTTCAGGGGGGTCGACTGGGGCCAACGTCCTGACTTTC.

The gene calls are TRBV6-5 and TRBJ2-3; 7 bases map to TRBD2. The V gene's germline CDR1 is MNHEY and CDR2 SVGAGI. The CDR3 runs to 12 residues. V lost 4 bases to trimming and J lost 9 bases; unmatched junction nucleotides: 4. CDR3 sequence: CASSSTTSTQYF. The CDR3 DNA reads TGTGCCAGCAGTTCCACGACTAGCACGCAGTATTTT.

This rearrangement joins TRBV6-2 or TRBV6-3 to TRBJ2-1, with 7 bases lining up with TRBD1. The V segment lost 6 bases and the J segment 0 bases; nucleotides outside the gene matches: 8. There are 16 residues in the CDR3. Germline assignment: CDR1 MNHEY and CDR2 SVGEGT. CDR3 sequence reads: CASSHWTGDSYNEQFF. The CDR3 DNA follows: TGTGCCAGCAGCCACTGGACAGGCGACTCCTACAATGAGCAGTTCTTC.

There are a few counts of this clonotype. DNA for the CDR3: TGCAGTGCTGGATCTTGGACTAGCGGCTACGAGCAGTACTTC. Its translation: CSAGSWTSGYEQYF. This chain joins TRBV20-1 and TRBJ2-7; 10 bases fit TRBD2. CDR3 length equals 14 residues. Germline V CDR1 and CDR2: DFQATT, SNEGSKA (reference sequence). V gave up 5 bases and J gave up 3 bases; unmatched junction bases: 7.

The V gene is TRBV5-5, the J gene TRBJ2-2, with TRBD2 as a possible D gene (5 bases). The CDR3 is 14 residues long. Germline V lookup: CDR1 SGHKS, CDR2 YYEKEE (reference sequence). Trimming stripped 4 bases from V and 3 bases from J, with 10 bases between. Here the CDR3 DNA reads TGTGCCAGCAGCGGGAGCCCGGACACCGGGGAGCTGTTTTTT. Translation: CASSGSPDTGELFF. Together with reference TRBV5-5 and TRBJ2-2, the CDR3 gives the full variable domain: DAGVTQSPTHLIKTRGQQVTLRCSPISGHKSVSWYQQVLGQGPQFIFQYYEKEERGRGNFPDRFSARQFPNYSSELNVNALLLGDSALYLCASSGSPDTGELFFGEGSRLTVL.

This clonotype was seen ten or more times. This chain uses TRBV4-3 with TRBJ2-1; tentatively, D is TRBD2 (6 bases). Germline values: CDR1 LGHNA, CDR2 YSLEER. CDR3 length: 15 amino acids. Trimming removed 2 bases at V and 9 bases at J, with 17 bases between. Here the CDR3 reads CASSQFAAGTVEQFF. The CDR3 bases are TGCGCCAGCAGCCAATTCGCGGCGGGGACTGTTGAGCAGTTCTTC.

In this sample, this clonotype turned up a few times. The chain has TRBV11-2 and TRBJ2-1; possibly TRBD2 for D (6 bases). Germline V gene sequence: CDR1 SGHAT, CDR2 FQNNGV. The CDR3 runs to 16 residues. The germline V and J ends were trimmed by 5 bases and 7 bases, with 21 bases remaining between them. The CDR3 DNA reads as TGTGCCAGCAGCGCCGGGGGTGGGGAATACGGGAATGAGCAGTTCTTC. Translation gives CASSAGGGEYGNEQFF.

This clonotype was detected only a few times. The V gene is TRBV6-1, the J gene TRBJ2-3; TRBD2 aligns across 11 bases. Germline CDR1 MNHNS, CDR2 SASEGT. Unmatched junction bases numbered 9, after V lost 6 bases and J lost 10 bases. This CDR3 has 14 residues. The CDR3 sequence: CASRETSGVSAQYF. In DNA form, the CDR3 reads TGTGCCAGCAGGGAGACTAGCGGGGTATCTGCGCAGTATTTT.

Comments on this clonotype: Germline is not matched at one junction end, which may reflect a read error. The V call is TRBV28, the J call TRBJ2-1; D might be TRBD2 (6 bases). Germline-derived CDR1 and CDR2 are MDHEN and SYDVKM. The CDR3 is made up of 11 amino acids. CDR3 loop: CASSSRTKQFF. The DNA of the CDR3 is TGTGCCAGCAGTTCCAGGACTAAGCAATTCTTC.

There are many counts of this clonotype. The chain joins TRBV12-3 or TRBV12-4 to TRBJ1-5, with 9 bases identical to TRBD1. V lost 7 bases to trimming and J lost 6 bases; unmatched junction nucleotides: 7. This CDR3 comprises 14 residues. The chain's CDR3 is CASMIQGAGQPQHF. The CDR3 DNA is TGTGCCAGCATGATACAGGGGGCCGGTCAGCCCCAGCATTTT.

This chain links TRBV16 with TRBJ1-1, with D perhaps TRBD1 (5 bases). The CDR3 is 14 amino acids. The V end was cut by 2 bases, the J end by 4 bases, with 11 bases between. Per the germline V gene, CDR1 is KGHSY and CDR2 is FQNENV. The CDR3: CASSQRRGGTEAFF. The CDR3 DNA reads as TGTGCCAGCAGCCAAAGACGGGGGGGCACTGAAGCTTTCTTT.

This clonotype came up a few times. The V gene is TRBV12-3 or TRBV12-4, the J gene TRBJ2-1; D gene unclear. The V and J ends lost 1 base and 0 bases respectively, with 10 bases between them. This CDR3 has 16 amino acids. CDR3 sequence (DNA): TGTGCCAGCAGTTTAGTTTCCAGCTTCTCCTACAATGAGCAGTTCTTC. It encodes CASSLVSSFSYNEQFF.

This clonotype was picked up a small number of times. The V call is TRBV2, the J call TRBJ2-3; D is perhaps TRBD1 (6 bases). V shed 2 bases and J shed 4 bases, with 10 bases lying between them. The germline V gene has CDR1 SNHLY and CDR2 FYNNEI. This CDR3 has 14 residues. CDR3 residues: CASSESAGADTQYF. Here the CDR3 DNA reads TGTGCCAGCAGTGAATCCGCAGGGGCAGATACGCAGTATTTT. Complete variable domain (other parts from reference TRBV2 and TRBJ2-3): EPEVTQTPSHQVTQMGQEVILRCVPISNHLYFYWYRQILGQKVEFLVSFYNNEISEKSEIFDDQFSVERPDGSNFTLKIRSTKLEDSAMYFCASSESAGADTQYFGPGTRLTVL.

This clonotype was seen only a few times. The chain employs TRBV20-1 and TRBJ2-7; a weak D match, TRBD1 (5 bases). The CDR3 sequence is 13 residues long. Trimming removed 3 bases from V and 3 bases from J, with 12 bases in between. CDR1 DFQATT and CDR2 SNEGSKA come from the germline V gene (reference sequence). This chain's CDR3 is CSASLQGVYEQYF. Here the CDR3 DNA reads TGCAGTGCTAGTTTGCAGGGTGTCTACGAGCAGTACTTC.